These 23 T cell receptor beta chains share one sample of origin, sequenced in a study of patients and donors after allogeneic stem cell transplantation. TCRdb redid the calling of the RT-PCR reads with MiXCR, one entry per CDR3 protein. The sample includes 920,000 or so distinct CDR3 sequences, roughly 18% of them seen just once. The sequenced sample was blood, either unsorted or a sorted T cell fraction (not recorded which). These receptors originate from a human donor who was either an allogeneic HSCT recipient or a stem cell or donor lymphocyte infusion donor (not recorded which). It is not recorded whose cells these are; they may come from a transplant donor.

This clonotype was recorded a few times. The V and J genes are TRBV7-6 and TRBJ1-1, with D perhaps TRBD1 (5 bases). The germline CDR1 and CDR2 sequences are SGHVS and FNYEAQ. The CDR3 is 13 amino acids. Trimming stripped 7 bases from V and 0 bases from J, with 9 bases between. The CDR3 sequence: CASKGNMNTEAFF. The CDR3 region has the DNA TGTGCCAGCAAGGGGAACATGAACACTGAAGCTTTCTTT.

This clonotype has more than one count but fewer than ten. V and J are TRBV6-5 and TRBJ2-6; TRBD2 aligns across 7 bases. The CDR3 spans 18 residues. V gave up 2 bases and J gave up 3 bases; unmatched junction bases: 10. The germline gives CDR1 MNHEY, CDR2 SVGAGI. The CDR3 reads CASSYRLGGARGANVLTF. The DNA of the CDR3 is TGTGCCAGCAGTTACCGGTTGGGAGGGGCCCGTGGGGCCAACGTCCTGACTTTC.

J is TRBJ2-7 and V is TRBV5-6, with 9 nucleotides matching TRBD2. The V segment lost 0 bases and the J segment 4 bases; nucleotides outside the gene matches: 5. Germline V CDR1 and CDR2: SGHDT, YYEEEE. The CDR3 extends over 15 amino acids. CDR3 sequence (DNA): TGTGCCAGCAGCTTGGGTAGCGGGAGAGAGTACGAGCAGTACTTC. This gives the protein CASSLGSGREYEQYF.

This clonotype turned up a few times. The chain recombines TRBV5-1 with TRBJ2-7, with TRBD1 matching 7 bases. Germline CDR1 and CDR2: SGHRS and YFSETQ. The CDR3 is 14 amino acids. Trimming cost V 2 bases and J 9 bases; bases outside gene matches: 11. CDR3 residues: CASSFGARDSRQYF. The DNA for the CDR3 is TGCGCCAGCAGCTTTGGAGCCCGGGACAGTCGGCAGTACTTC.

The CDR3 region is CASSGTLDRYTDTQYF. The CDR3 DNA reads as TGTGCCAGCAGTGGGACCCTGGACAGGTACACAGATACGCAGTATTTT. This rearrangement joins TRBV25-1 to TRBJ2-3; 7 bases are a match to TRBD1. V gave up 4 bases and J gave up 2 bases; unmatched junction bases: 9. Germline values: CDR1 MGHDK, CDR2 SYGVNS. The length of the CDR3 is 16 residues.

The CDR3 coding sequence is TGTGCCAGCAGTTACGGGGGCAAGGTCCCGACCCAGTACTTC. Protein sequence: CASSYGGKVPTQYF. The J gene is TRBJ2-5, the V gene TRBV6-5, with D maybe TRBD1 (6 bases). The CDR3 totals 14 residues. V lost 2 bases and J 7 bases, leaving 14 bases between the germline ends. The V gene's germline CDR1 is MNHEY and CDR2 SVGAGI.

V usage is TRBV4-1 and J usage is TRBJ1-1; TRBD1 matches 8 bases. V shed 3 bases and J 0 bases; nucleotides not matched to a gene: 12. CDR1 and CDR2 (germline): MGHRA, YSYEKL. The CDR3 sequence is 18 residues long. This CDR3 is CASSHVTRDRRMNTEAFF. Written as DNA, the CDR3 is TGCGCCAGCAGCCATGTAACCCGGGACAGGCGGATGAACACTGAAGCTTTCTTT.

This clonotype came up a few times. The CDR3 bases are TGCAGTGCTAGCGGTCTAAACAATGAGCAGTTCTTC. This sequence encodes CSASGLNNEQFF. This chain uses TRBV20-1 with TRBJ2-1; D is uncertain. The CDR3 length is 12 residues. Germline-derived CDR1 and CDR2 are DFQATT and SNEGSKA (reference sequence). The V end lost 3 bases, the J end lost 5 bases, and 8 bases lay between the germline ends.

The chain joins TRBV13 to TRBJ1-5, with D maybe TRBD1 (6 bases). V was clipped by 1 base and J by 5 bases, with 15 bases between them. The CDR3 loop spans 16 amino acids. The germline CDR1 and CDR2 sequences are PRHDT and FYEKMQ (reference sequence). The CDR3 sequence: CASSLAGRGYYQPQHF. The CDR3 region has the DNA TGTGCCAGCAGCTTAGCTGGCAGGGGATACTATCAGCCCCAGCATTTT.

V usage is TRBV20-1 and J usage is TRBJ2-5; TRBD1 matches 8 bases. The CDR3 is 14 residues long. The germline CDR1 and CDR2 sequences are DFQATT and SNEGSKA (reference sequence). Trimming removed 6 bases from V and 4 bases from J; junction bases left unmatched: 10. The CDR3 bases are TGCAGTGCCACTACAGGGACAGGCGGAGAGACCCAGTACTTC. Its translation: CSATTGTGGETQYF.

This clonotype was picked up many times. The rearrangement joins TRBV5-1 to TRBJ2-7; TRBD2 matches 11 bases. There are 15 residues in the CDR3. With V trimmed by 3 bases and J by 2 bases, 4 bases remained unmatched. CDR1 SGHRS and CDR2 YFSETQ come from the germline V gene. CDR3 DNA: TGCGCCAGCAGCTCCTCTAGCGGGGGGACCTACGAGCAGTACTTC. Its protein product is CASSSSSGGTYEQYF.

There are many counts of this clonotype. This chain links TRBV24-1 with TRBJ2-1; D may be TRBD1 or TRBD2 (5 bases each). CDR1 and CDR2 (germline): KGHDR, SFDVKD. This CDR3 has 16 amino acids. Trimming shortened V by 7 bases and J by 7 bases, and 22 bases separated the two germline ends. CDR3 DNA sequence: TGTGCCACCAGCCCTCGTGGGGGTGGGAAGATTAATGAGCAGTTCTTC. It is translated as CATSPRGGGKINEQFF.

This CDR3 is CATSMTGSEQYF. The CDR3 region has the DNA TGTGCCACCAGCATGACAGGGAGCGAGCAGTACTTC. The V call is TRBV15, the J call TRBJ2-7; 7 bases match TRBD1. The CDR3 runs to 12 residues. Germline-derived CDR1 and CDR2 are LNHNV and YYDKDF (reference sequence). The ends lost 4 bases at V and 6 bases at J; junction bases unmatched: 3.

The rearrangement links TRBV24-1 to TRBJ2-3; 10 bases line up with TRBD2. CDR3 length equals 15 residues. J gave up 3 bases and V 4 bases, and 3 bases lay outside the gene matches. The germline gives CDR1 KGHDR, CDR2 SFDVKD. The CDR3 DNA is TGTGCCACCAGTGAAGCGGGGGGGACGACAGATACGCAGTATTTT. Translated: CATSEAGGTTDTQYF.

The V gene is TRBV20-1, the J gene TRBJ2-2; D call uncertain. V was clipped by 3 bases and J by 4 bases, with 9 bases between them. CDR1 and CDR2 (germline): DFQATT, SNEGSKA (reference sequence). The CDR3 loop spans 13 amino acids. The CDR3 bases are TGCAGTGCTAGGGATAGTCTCACCGGGGAGCTGTTTTTT. The encoded protein is CSARDSLTGELFF.

This clonotype turned up a few times. This rearrangement joins TRBV9 to TRBJ2-3; the match to TRBD2 covers 14 bases. The trim removed 1 base at V and 5 bases at J, leaving 6 bases unmatched. The germline CDR1 and CDR2 sequences are SGDLS and YYNGEE. This CDR3 comprises 17 residues. In DNA, the CDR3 is TGTGCCAGCAGCGTAAGACTAGCGGGGGGGCCCGGAGATACGCAGTATTTT. This gives the protein CASSVRLAGGPGDTQYF.

This clonotype was counted only a few times. This chain uses TRBV12-3 or TRBV12-4 with TRBJ2-3; 10 bases map to TRBD1. The CDR3 runs to 14 residues. V lost 4 bases to trimming and J lost 5 bases; unmatched junction nucleotides: 3. The CDR3, as DNA: TGTGCCAGCAGTTCGTGGACAGGGGGAGATACGCAGTATTTT. This gives the protein CASSSWTGGDTQYF.

There are many counts of this clonotype. At one of its ends the junction is not consistent with the germline gene, which may arise from a read error. The V and J genes are TRBV12-3 or TRBV12-4 and TRBJ2-3; tentative D call: TRBD1 (6 bases). The CDR3 extends over 16 amino acids. The CDR3 spells CASSIAPQGTKDTQYF. The CDR3 bases are TGTGCCAGCAGTATAGCACCTCAGGGGACGAAAGATACGCAGTATTTT.

This clonotype was seen more than once but under ten times. The gene calls are TRBV5-5 and TRBJ2-2; D not certain. The germline V and J ends were trimmed by 2 bases and 7 bases, with 9 bases remaining between them. CDR3 length equals 13 residues. Germline CDR1 and CDR2: SGHKS and YYEKEE (reference sequence). CDR3 bases: TGTGCCAGCAGCTTAGTCGTAGTCGGGGAGCTGTTTTTT. Amino acids: CASSLVVVGELFF.

The CDR3 DNA reads TGTGCCAGCAGCTCATTAACCGGACAGAGCTCCTACGAGCAGTACTTC. It yields the protein CASSSLTGQSSYEQYF. This sequence joins TRBV7-8 and TRBJ2-7; possible D gene TRBD1, 6 bases. The V gene lost 4 bases and the J gene lost 0 bases, with 16 bases spanning the gap. The length of the CDR3 is 16 residues. The V gene's germline CDR1 is SGHVS and CDR2 FQNEAQ.

The table lists this clonotype with a few counts. The rearrangement joins TRBV4-2 to TRBJ2-7; the match to TRBD2 covers 12 bases. Per the germline V gene, CDR1 is LGHNA and CDR2 is YNFKEQ. Trimming cost V 4 bases and J 5 bases; bases outside gene matches: 6. CDR3 length: 15 amino acids. The CDR3 is CASSRTSGDNNEQYF. CDR3 nucleotides: TGTGCCAGCAGCCGGACTAGCGGGGACAACAACGAGCAGTACTTC.

V and J are TRBV21-1 and TRBJ1-2; the table's D call, TRBD1, was not checked against the DNA. TRBV21-1 is labeled a pseudogene. The CDR3 loop spans 15 amino acids. CDR3 residues: CASTPTRGSNYGYTF. The CDR3 DNA reads as TGTGCCAGCACCCCGACCAGGGGCTCTAACTATGGCTACACCTTC.

The gene calls are TRBV27 and TRBJ2-7; 9 nucleotides line up with TRBD2. Germline assignment: CDR1 MNHEY and CDR2 SMNVEV (reference sequence). The CDR3 loop spans 14 amino acids. V lost 6 bases, J lost 3 bases, and 6 bases stayed unmatched. The CDR3 loop is CASSHSGSVYEQYF. The DNA for the CDR3 is TGTGCCAGCAGCCATAGCGGGAGCGTCTACGAGCAGTACTTC.